The clone carrying this T cell receptor beta chain has ten or more counts. TCRdb reanalysed the RACE reads using MiXCR and keeps one entry per CDR3 protein. The data hold under 300,000 distinct CDR3 sequences, with around 7.3% observed a single time. This sample's time point: pre-sensitization, week 0. Treatment described: therapeutic diphenylcyclopropenone sensitization with weekly scalp DPC. Whole blood, unfractionated, served as the material for total RNA extraction. The data belong to a study of human T cells and chemical hapten exposure. Study details: Diagnoses of alopecia areata, totalis or universalis occurred in mostly female patients.

Trimming removed 5 bases at V and 5 bases at J, with 13 bases between. The CDR3 spans 15 residues. Per the germline V gene, CDR1 is SEHNR and CDR2 is FQNEAQ (reference sequence). The chain is built from TRBV7-9 and TRBJ1-6; no reliable D call. The starting material was whole blood, obtained in connection with sensitization to the hapten diphenylcyclopropenone (DPC). This TCR derives from a young man with alopecia areata. Some clones in this sample may be carry-over from other donors' samples. The DNA of the CDR3 is TGTGCCAGCAGCCGCTCGAGCGGGGATAATTCACCCCTCCACTTT. This translates into CASSRSSGDNSPLHF.